Included here is one TCR beta chain sequence, with context. This sample stems from a study of blood T cell repertoires in COVID-19. Clones were read by immunoSEQ multiplex PCR, and TCRdb kept only the in-frame ones, dropping some. The sample holds 25,000 to 35,000 clones; 80% to 90% are singletons and the top ten take around 9.9%. CDR3 length equals 16 residues. The germline V gene encodes CDR1 MDHEN and CDR2 SYDVKM. V was pared by 5 bases and J by 5 bases, with 22 bases between. J is TRBJ2-7 and V is TRBV28; D is possibly TRBD1 (6 bases). Material for sequencing was peripheral blood. The clonotype was recovered from a human donor in a cohort sampled during active COVID-19. The CDR3 here is CASSTPHEQGTNEQYF. CDR3 bases: TGTGCCAGCAGTACCCCCCACGAACAGGGTACCAACGAGCAGTACTTC.